This passage covers 31 T cell receptor beta chains from one sample sequenced in a study of blood T cell repertoires in COVID-19. Only in-frame clones appear in the TCRdb table, and some are missing; sequencing was by immunoSEQ multiplex PCR. The sample shows 260,000 or so clones, roughly four fifths of them seen only once. Sample: peripheral blood. Receptors originate from a woman aged 70-85 years with acute or convalescent COVID-19.

The chain has TRBV6-2 or TRBV6-3 and TRBJ1-2; 10 bases align to TRBD1. Per the germline V gene, CDR1 is MNHEY and CDR2 is SVGEGT. Losses at the gene ends were 3 bases for V and 7 bases for J; bases not matched to a gene: 5. The CDR3 has 14 amino acids. The CDR3 reads CASSYRQGAAGYTF. CDR3 bases: TGTGCCAGCAGTTATCGACAGGGGGCTGCTGGCTACACCTTC.

The V call is TRBV7-9, the J call TRBJ1-2; TRBD1 agrees at 8 bases. CDR1 and CDR2 from the germline V gene are SEHNR and FQNEAQ (reference sequence). Trimming took 5 bases from V and 3 from J; bases not matched to a gene: 11. This CDR3 has 16 amino acids. The CDR3, as DNA: TGTGCCAGCAGCCCCCTTTTAGGACAGGGAGACTATGGCTACACCTTC. Protein sequence: CASSPLLGQGDYGYTF.

CDR3 residues: CAISGGQVNSPLHF. CDR3 nucleotides: TGTGCCATCAGTGGGGGACAGGTTAATTCACCCCTCCACTTT. This sequence joins TRBV10-3 and TRBJ1-6, with 8 bases aligning to TRBD1. The CDR3 loop spans 14 amino acids. With 4 bases clipped from V and 6 bases from J, the junction kept 2 bases outside the gene matches. From germline, CDR1 is ENHRY and CDR2 SYGVKD.

This CDR3 is CASSIQASYEQYF. CDR3 coding DNA: TGTGCCAGTAGTATACAGGCCTCCTACGAGCAGTACTTC. V gene TRBV19 combines with J gene TRBJ2-7; no definite D call. The CDR3 extends over 13 amino acids. The V gene lost 2 bases and the J gene lost 0 bases, with 5 bases spanning the gap. Germline V CDR1 and CDR2: LNHDA, SQIVND (reference sequence).

The genes are TRBV5-1 and TRBJ2-7; the D is unclear. The germline V gene has CDR1 SGHRS and CDR2 YFSETQ. The CDR3 runs 14 residues. Trimming removed 1 base from V and 1 base from J, with 9 bases in between. The CDR3 region is CASSLRGASYEQYF. In nucleotides, the CDR3 is TGCGCCAGCAGCTTGCGTGGAGCTTCCTACGAGCAGTACTTC.

The chain has TRBV7-2 and TRBJ1-3; 8 nucleotides agree with TRBD1. Germline CDR1 and CDR2: SGHTA and FQGNSA. V lost 5 bases and J lost 2; bases outside the gene matches: 8. The CDR3 totals 16 residues. CDR3 coding DNA: TGTGCCAGCAGCCCCCGACAGGGGTTGACTGGAAACACCATATATTTT. This encodes CASSPRQGLTGNTIYF.

The chain combines TRBV11-2 with TRBJ2-7; 8 positions match TRBD2. CDR3 length: 15 amino acids. Germline CDR1 reads SGHAT; CDR2 reads FQNNGV. Trimming took 0 bases from V and 4 from J; bases not matched to a gene: 5. The CDR3 nucleotides read TGTGCCAGCAGCTTAGAAAGTAGCGGGGTGTACGAGCAGTACTTC. Its translation is CASSLESSGVYEQYF. The whole variable domain, filled in from reference TRBV11-2 and TRBJ2-7, reads EAGVAQSPRYKIIEKRQSVAFWCNPISGHATLYWYQQILGQGPKLLIQFQNNGVVDDSQLPKDRFSAERLKGVDSTLKIQPAKLEDSAVYLCASSLESSGVYEQYFGPGTRLTVT.

The chain employs TRBV13 and TRBJ2-7; the D gene is possibly TRBD1 (5 bases). Trimming took 4 bases from V and 4 from J, leaving 8 bases between them. Germline values: CDR1 PRHDT, CDR2 FYEKMQ (reference sequence). This CDR3 contains 12 residues. DNA for the CDR3: TGTGCCAGCAGCTCTCAGGGTTACGAGCAGTACTTC. Translating it yields CASSSQGYEQYF. Variable domain in full (rest from reference TRBV13 and TRBJ2-7): AAGVIQSPRHLIKEKRETATLKCYPIPRHDTVYWYQQGPGQDPQFLISFYEKMQSDKGSIPDRFSAQQFSDYHSELNMSSLELGDSALYFCASSSQGYEQYFGPGTRLTVT.

The chain has TRBV9 and TRBJ1-2; D is unclear. Germline V CDR1 and CDR2: SGDLS, YYNGEE. The V and J ends lost 1 base and 4 bases respectively, with 11 bases between them. This CDR3 spans 14 amino acids. The CDR3, as DNA: TGTGCCAGCAGCGTAACCGGGTTAAGCTATGGCTACACCTTC. Translation gives CASSVTGLSYGYTF.

V is TRBV2 and J is TRBJ2-5; TRBD2 is a possible D gene (6 bases). Trimming shortened V by 4 bases and J by 7 bases, and 10 bases separated the two germline ends. Germline CDR1 and CDR2: SNHLY and FYNNEI. The CDR3 spans 12 residues. CDR3: CASSAPAGTQYF. The CDR3 region has the DNA TGTGCCAGCAGTGCCCCAGCGGGGACCCAGTACTTC.

The V call is TRBV5-4, the J call TRBJ2-5, with TRBD1 as a possible D gene (6 bases). Germline-derived CDR1 and CDR2 are SGHNT and YYREEE (reference sequence). V was clipped by 2 bases and J by 4 bases, with 9 bases between them. The CDR3 sequence is 13 residues long. This CDR3 is CASSFSGAETQYF. The CDR3 DNA is TGTGCCAGCAGCTTCTCAGGGGCAGAGACCCAGTACTTC.

The CDR3 is CASSIGGAAYYEQYF. CDR3 bases: TGTGCCAGTAGTATCGGAGGCGCAGCTTACTACGAGCAGTACTTC. The V and J genes are TRBV19 and TRBJ2-7; D is possibly TRBD2 (5 bases). The V end was cut by 3 bases, the J end by 3 bases, with 15 bases between. The CDR3 sequence is 15 residues long. Per germline, CDR1 LNHDA and CDR2 SQIVND (reference sequence).

The chain carries TRBV19 and TRBJ1-4; no clear D. The CDR3 length is 14 residues. V dropped 4 bases and J dropped 8 bases, with 14 bases sitting between them. Germline V lookup: CDR1 LNHDA, CDR2 SQIVND (reference sequence). The CDR3 sequence: CASSRALRYEKLFF. CDR3 DNA: TGTGCCAGTAGTAGGGCACTGCGCTACGAAAAACTGTTTTTT.

CDR3 loop: CASSLETGYNEQFF. The DNA for the CDR3 is TGCGCCAGCAGCTTGGAAACAGGGTACAATGAGCAGTTCTTC. J is TRBJ2-1 and V is TRBV5-1; a weak D match, TRBD1 (6 bases). Between the trimmed V and J ends, which lost 0 bases and 4 bases, there was a span of 8 bases. From germline, CDR1 is SGHRS and CDR2 YFSETQ. The CDR3 is 14 residues long. The full variable domain, with the rest looked up from reference TRBV5-1 and TRBJ2-1, is KAGVTQTPRYLIKTRGQQVTLSCSPISGHRSVSWYQQTPGQGLQFLFEYFSETQRNKGNFPGRFSGRQFSNSRSEMNVSTLELGDSALYLCASSLETGYNEQFFGPGTRLTVL.

This chain uses TRBV5-1 with TRBJ1-1; no clear D. The V and J ends lost 5 bases and 8 bases respectively, with 19 bases between them. Germline CDR1 SGHRS, CDR2 YFSETQ. The CDR3 has 14 residues. The CDR3 protein is CASRKGSKEVEAFF. As DNA, the CDR3 is TGCGCCAGCAGGAAGGGCTCCAAGGAGGTCGAAGCTTTCTTT.

V gene TRBV5-4 combines with J gene TRBJ1-2; D perhaps matches TRBD1 (5 bases). In germline, CDR1 is SGHNT, CDR2 YYREEE (reference sequence). Trimming left V 4 bases short and J 2 bases short, with 15 bases between. The CDR3 is made up of 15 amino acids. Here the CDR3 DNA reads TGTGCCAGCAGCGCCCCCACAGGATTGAACTATGGCTACACCTTC. It specifies CASSAPTGLNYGYTF.

This clone was recorded only once. The rearrangement joins TRBV5-1 to TRBJ1-2; no reliable D call. Trimming stripped 4 bases from V and 4 bases from J, with 8 bases between. The CDR3 runs to 12 residues. Germline CDR1 is SGHRS and CDR2 is YFSETQ. The CDR3 nucleotides read TGCGCCAGCAGCGTTGGAGGCTATGGCTACACCTTC. Residues: CASSVGGYGYTF.

The V and J genes are TRBV27 and TRBJ1-1; 7 bases fit TRBD1. This CDR3 spans 14 amino acids. V lost 5 bases to trimming and J lost 4 bases; unmatched junction nucleotides: 7. The germline CDR1 and CDR2 sequences are MNHEY and SMNVEV (reference sequence). The CDR3 protein is CASSLLSGGTEAFF. CDR3 coding DNA: TGTGCCAGCAGTCTCCTTTCAGGGGGCACTGAAGCTTTCTTT.

This clone showed up just once. The chain recombines TRBV5-1 with TRBJ2-7; D is perhaps TRBD2 (7 bases). The CDR3 is 16 amino acids. CDR1 is SGHRS, CDR2 YFSETQ, per germline. V lost 4 bases, J lost 4 bases, and 21 bases lay in between. Here the CDR3 reads CASSTGRGGAGYEQYF. In nucleotides, the CDR3 is TGCGCCAGCAGCACTGGTAGGGGGGGCGCTGGATACGAGCAGTACTTC.

On this clone itself: Other nucleotide sequences from this sample produce the same CDR3. The chain has TRBV19 and TRBJ1-5, with TRBD1 matching over 7 bases. This CDR3 has 14 residues. Germline V gene lookup returns CDR1 LNHDA and CDR2 SQIVND (reference sequence). Unmatched junction bases numbered 4, after V lost 6 bases and J lost 2 bases. CDR3 DNA sequence: TGTGCCAGTAGGGGCAGGGGGGGCAATCAGCCCCAGCATTTT. Its translation: CASRGRGGNQPQHF.

The gene calls are TRBV27 and TRBJ1-5; D is uncertain. In germline, CDR1 is MNHEY, CDR2 SMNVEV (reference sequence). The V end was cut by 2 bases, the J end by 1 base, with 6 bases between. The CDR3 is 14 amino acids. CDR3 in amino acids: CASSLGRSNQPQHF. The CDR3 nucleotides are TGTGCCAGCAGTTTAGGCAGGAGCAATCAGCCCCAGCATTTT.

The chain joins TRBV28 to TRBJ1-2, with a weak D call TRBD1 (6 bases). Germline V CDR1 and CDR2: MDHEN, SYDVKM. The length of the CDR3 is 13 residues. V was pared by 5 bases and J by 6 bases, with 13 bases between. CDR3 nucleotide sequence: TGTGCCAGCAGTCCTCCGGGACACAATGGCTACACCTTC. Its translation is CASSPPGHNGYTF.

V gene TRBV7-9 combines with J gene TRBJ1-6; no reliable D call. Germline CDR1 and CDR2: SEHNR and FQNEAQ (reference sequence). The V end lost 1 base, the J end lost 5 bases, and 12 bases lay between the germline ends. The CDR3 consists of 16 residues. The CDR3 nucleotides read TGTGCCAGCAGCTTAGGCGCGGGGATCGATAATTCACCCCTCCACTTT. Residues: CASSLGAGIDNSPLHF.

This chain joins TRBV15 and TRBJ1-3; TRBD1 matches 7 bases. The J segment lost 0 bases and the V segment lost 4 bases, leaving 9 bases of the junction unmatched. CDR3 length: 17 residues. Germline V gene data show CDR1 as LNHNV and CDR2 as YYDKDF (reference sequence). The CDR3 sequence is CATSTTGDSISGNTIYF. Here the CDR3 DNA reads TGTGCCACCAGCACCACCGGGGACAGTATCTCTGGAAACACCATATATTTT.

This chain uses TRBV28 with TRBJ2-7, with 10 bases identical to TRBD1. The V gene end was trimmed by 3 bases and the J gene end by 5 bases; junction bases not matched to a gene: 7. This CDR3 region has 15 residues. The germline V gene has CDR1 MDHEN and CDR2 SYDVKM. CDR3 DNA: TGTGCCAGCAGTTTCCGCCAGACAGGGGGCAACGAGCAGTACTTC. It encodes CASSFRQTGGNEQYF.

CDR3 DNA sequence: TGTGCCAGCAGCTTAGGTGTCGGTGCGGGCACAGATACGCAGTATTTT. Translating it yields CASSLGVGAGTDTQYF. The chain recombines TRBV7-2 with TRBJ2-3, with D unresolved. Deletions cut 1 base from V and 1 base from J, with 12 bases between. The CDR3 has 16 amino acids. From germline, CDR1 is SGHTA and CDR2 FQGNSA. The whole variable domain, filled in from reference TRBV7-2 and TRBJ2-3, reads GAGVSQSPSNKVTEKGKDVELRCDPISGHTALYWYRQSLGQGLEFLIYFQGNSAPDKSGLPSDRFSAERTGGSVSTLTIQRTQQEDSAVYLCASSLGVGAGTDTQYFGPGTRLTVL.

This sequence joins TRBV12-5 and TRBJ2-5; 7 nucleotides align to TRBD2. Germline CDR1 LGHNT, CDR2 FRNRAP. The V gene end was trimmed by 5 bases and the J gene end by 3 bases; junction bases not matched to a gene: 3. The CDR3 covers 13 residues. The CDR3 coding sequence is TGTGCTAGTGGTCCCGCGGGGGAAGAGACCCAGTACTTC. This sequence encodes CASGPAGEETQYF.

This chain links TRBV19 with TRBJ1-2, with D maybe TRBD1 (5 bases). Trimming removed 5 bases from V and 5 bases from J, with 15 bases in between. This CDR3 has 14 residues. CDR1 is LNHDA, CDR2 SQIVND, per germline (reference sequence). The CDR3 DNA follows: TGTGCCAGTAGTTTCCTAAACCAGGGTTATGGCTACACCTTC. This sequence encodes CASSFLNQGYGYTF.

The genes are TRBV9 and TRBJ1-2; 7 bases map to TRBD1. Germline lookup yields CDR1 SGDLS and CDR2 YYNGEE. V trimming: 3 bases; J trimming: 4 bases; junction bases outside the gene matches: 6. The CDR3 runs to 14 residues. CDR3 DNA sequence: TGTGCCAGCAGCGGCAATCGACAGGGCTATGGCTACACCTTC. Translated, it gives CASSGNRQGYGYTF.

The chain recombines TRBV5-5 with TRBJ1-1, with 8 bases that match TRBD1. Germline CDR1 and CDR2: SGHKS and YYEKEE (reference sequence). V lost 4 bases and J lost 3; bases outside the gene matches: 5. This CDR3 region has 14 residues. The CDR3 DNA reads TGTGCCAGCAGCATGCTGACAGGGGACACTGAAGCTTTCTTT. Translation gives CASSMLTGDTEAFF.

This chain links TRBV4-3 with TRBJ1-5; D is perhaps TRBD1 (5 bases). The CDR3 is made up of 15 amino acids. Germline V CDR1 and CDR2: LGHNA, YSLEER. With 0 bases removed from V and 2 bases from J, the gap between germline ends came to 8 bases. Here the CDR3 DNA reads TGCGCCAGCAGCCAAGAAGGGGAGGGCAATCAGCCCCAGCATTTT. It codes for CASSQEGEGNQPQHF.